The sequence of this T cell receptor (beta chain) was determined in a study of blood T cell repertoires in COVID-19. Study in general: Nucleic acid was either cDNA or gDNA, and it came from T cells, B-cell-depleted T cells, or PBMCs.

CDR3 length: 16 amino acids. Germline loops: CDR1 LGHDT, CDR2 YNNKEL (reference sequence). V was clipped by 0 bases and J by 5 bases; unmatched bases: 8. In assigning cohorts, the study relied on participant-reported clinical history. As originally analysed: By means of reference gene primer amplification, nucleated cell counts were estimated. Generated by immunoSEQ multiplex PCR, the TCRdb table keeps only in-frame clones and is missing some. V, J and clone size were drawn from that table, and D and trimming were deduced from the DNA. The sample holds around 480,000 clones; approximately 86% are singletons and the top ten take 0.65% to 0.9%.

The V and J genes are TRBV3-1 (or the pseudogene TRBV3-2) and TRBJ2-3, with 7 positions matching TRBD2. Specimen: PBMCs or T cells enriched from blood (not recorded which). The receptor was isolated from a woman aged 18-30 years who had recovered from COVID-19. The CDR3 sequence: CASSQEWGGAGDTQYF. CDR3 DNA: TGTGCCAGCAGCCAAGAATGGGGAGGGGCCGGAGATACGCAGTATTTT.